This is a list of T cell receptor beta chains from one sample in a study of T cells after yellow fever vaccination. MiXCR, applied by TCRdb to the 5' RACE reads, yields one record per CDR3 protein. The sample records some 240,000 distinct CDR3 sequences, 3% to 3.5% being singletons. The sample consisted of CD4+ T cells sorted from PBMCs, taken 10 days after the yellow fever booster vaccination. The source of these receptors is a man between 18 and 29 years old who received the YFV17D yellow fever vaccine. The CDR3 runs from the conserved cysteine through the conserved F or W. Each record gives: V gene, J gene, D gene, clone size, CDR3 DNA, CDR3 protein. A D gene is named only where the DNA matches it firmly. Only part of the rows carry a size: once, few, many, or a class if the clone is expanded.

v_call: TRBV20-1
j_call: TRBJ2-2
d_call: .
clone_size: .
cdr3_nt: TGCAGTGCTAGGGCCGGATTCACCGGGGAGCTGTTTTTT
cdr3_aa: CSARAGFTGELFF

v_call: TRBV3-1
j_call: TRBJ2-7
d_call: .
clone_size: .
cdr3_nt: TGTGCCAGCAGCCCAAGGGACGATAAGGTCTACGAGCAGTACTTC
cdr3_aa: CASSPRDDKVYEQYF

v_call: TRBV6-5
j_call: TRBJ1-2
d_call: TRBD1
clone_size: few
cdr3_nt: TGTGCCAGCGCGCACAGGGGGAGCTACTATGGCTACACCTTC
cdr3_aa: CASAHRGSYYGYTF

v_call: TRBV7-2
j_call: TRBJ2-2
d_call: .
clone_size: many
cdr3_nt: TGTGCCAGCAGCCCCACTCCCGGGGCCACCGGGGAGCTGTTTTTT
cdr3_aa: CASSPTPGATGELFF

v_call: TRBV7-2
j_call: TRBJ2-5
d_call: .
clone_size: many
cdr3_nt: TGTGCCAGCAGCTTAGTAAGGAAAGAGACCCAGTACTTC
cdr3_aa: CASSLVRKETQYF

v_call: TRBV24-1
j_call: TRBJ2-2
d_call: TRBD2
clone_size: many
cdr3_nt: TGTGCCACCAGTGATTTGGGGGTTCGGACTAGCGGAACCGGGGAGCTGTTTTTT
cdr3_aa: CATSDLGVRTSGTGELFF

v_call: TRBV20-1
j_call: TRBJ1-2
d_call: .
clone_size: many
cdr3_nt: TGCAGTGCTAGAGATAACGTGGGGAATGGCTACACCTTC
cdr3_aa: CSARDNVGNGYTF

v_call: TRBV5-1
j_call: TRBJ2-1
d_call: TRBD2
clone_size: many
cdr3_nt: TGCGCCAGCAGCTTAGCGGGGGTCTACAATGAGCAGTTCTTC
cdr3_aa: CASSLAGVYNEQFF

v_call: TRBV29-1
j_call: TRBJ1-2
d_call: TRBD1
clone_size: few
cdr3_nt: TGCAGCGTTGAAGGATCGACAGGGGTGTTGGGCTATGGCTACACCTTC
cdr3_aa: CSVEGSTGVLGYGYTF

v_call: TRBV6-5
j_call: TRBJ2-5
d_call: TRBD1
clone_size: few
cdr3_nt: TGTGCCAGCAGTTACAATCGGGACAGGGGCACCCAGTACTTC
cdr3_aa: CASSYNRDRGTQYF

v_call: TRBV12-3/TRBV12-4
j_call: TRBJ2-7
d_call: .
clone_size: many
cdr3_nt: TGTGCCAGCAGCCCTGGGGGTGGGGGGGGGCACTACGAGCAGTACTTC
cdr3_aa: CASSPGGGGGHYEQYF

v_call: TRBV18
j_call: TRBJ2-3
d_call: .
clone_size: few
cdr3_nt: TGTGCCAGCTCACCAAGGGTCTCTAGCACAGATACGCAGTATTTT
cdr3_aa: CASSPRVSSTDTQYF

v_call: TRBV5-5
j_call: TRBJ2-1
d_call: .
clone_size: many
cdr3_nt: TGTGCCAGCAGCTTGGAGGAGCGCCAATACAATGAGCAGTTCTTC
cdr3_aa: CASSLEERQYNEQFF

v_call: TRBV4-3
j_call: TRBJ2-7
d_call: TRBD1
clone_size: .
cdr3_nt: TGCGCCAGCAGCCAGAAAATCGGGACAGAAGCCTACGAGCAGTACTTC
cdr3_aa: CASSQKIGTEAYEQYF

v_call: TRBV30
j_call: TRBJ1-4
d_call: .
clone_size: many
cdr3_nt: TGTGCCTGGAGTTTTCTCGGAACTAATGAAAAACTGTTTTTT
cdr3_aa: CAWSFLGTNEKLFF

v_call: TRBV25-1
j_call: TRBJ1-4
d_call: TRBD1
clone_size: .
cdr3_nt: TGTGCCAGCAGTGAATGGACAGGGGGCGACGAAAAACTGTTTTTT
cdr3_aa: CASSEWTGGDEKLFF

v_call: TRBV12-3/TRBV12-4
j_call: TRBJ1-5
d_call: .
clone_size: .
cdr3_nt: TGTGCCAGCAGTTTTGGGGACGGAAATCAGCCCCAGCATTTT
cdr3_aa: CASSFGDGNQPQHF

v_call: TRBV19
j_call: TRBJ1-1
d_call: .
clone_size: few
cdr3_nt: TGTGCCAGTGGGGAAGATATGAACACTGAAGCTTTCTTT
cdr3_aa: CASGEDMNTEAFF

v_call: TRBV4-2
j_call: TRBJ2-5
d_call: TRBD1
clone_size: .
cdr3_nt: TGTGCCAGCAGCCACGGTCGACAGGGCCAAGAGACCCAGTACTTC
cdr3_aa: CASSHGRQGQETQYF

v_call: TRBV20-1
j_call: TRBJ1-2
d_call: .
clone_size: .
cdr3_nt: TGCAGTGCTAGAAGGAACGGTCTGGGCTACACCTTC
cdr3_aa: CSARRNGLGYTF

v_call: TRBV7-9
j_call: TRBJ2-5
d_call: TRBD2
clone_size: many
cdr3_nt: TGTGCCAGCAGCTTACGACTAGCGGGAACCCAACAGACCCAGTACTTC
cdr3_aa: CASSLRLAGTQQTQYF

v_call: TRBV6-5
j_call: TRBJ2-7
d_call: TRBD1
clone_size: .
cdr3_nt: TGTGCCAGCAGTTACCCAGGGGGCGAGCAGTACTTC
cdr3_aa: CASSYPGGEQYF

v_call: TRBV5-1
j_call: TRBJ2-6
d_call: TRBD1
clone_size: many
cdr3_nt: TGCGCCAGCAACTCGGGGCAGGGGGTAGCTGGGGCCAACGTCCTGACTTTC
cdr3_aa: CASNSGQGVAGANVLTF

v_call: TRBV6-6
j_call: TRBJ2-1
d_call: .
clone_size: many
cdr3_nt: TGTGCCAGCAGTTACTCGATGGAAGGGGGTATCAATGAGCAGTTCTTC
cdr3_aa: CASSYSMEGGINEQFF

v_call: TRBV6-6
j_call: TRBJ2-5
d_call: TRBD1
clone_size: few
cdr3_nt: TGTGCCAGCAGTTACTGGGGACAGGGAACCGAGACCCAGTACTTC
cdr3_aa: CASSYWGQGTETQYF

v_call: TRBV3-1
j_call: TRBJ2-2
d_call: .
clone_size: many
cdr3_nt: TGTGCCAGCAGCCGATCGCGAGGAGGTGGCACCGGGGAGCTGTTTTTT
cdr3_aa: CASSRSRGGGTGELFF

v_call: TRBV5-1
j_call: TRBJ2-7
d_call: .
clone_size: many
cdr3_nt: TGCGCCAGCAGCTCCGAAGGGGCCACTACGGGGGAGCAGTACTTC
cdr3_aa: CASSSEGATTGEQYF

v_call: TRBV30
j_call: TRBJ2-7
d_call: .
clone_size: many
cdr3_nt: TGTGCCTGGAGTAGTGCGGGTTCAAGGGCCTACGAGCAGTACTTC
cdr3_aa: CAWSSAGSRAYEQYF

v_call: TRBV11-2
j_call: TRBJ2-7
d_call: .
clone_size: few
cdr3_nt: TGTGCCAGCAGCTTAGTTCGGCAGGTGAGCTCCTACGAGCAGTACTTC
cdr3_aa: CASSLVRQVSSYEQYF

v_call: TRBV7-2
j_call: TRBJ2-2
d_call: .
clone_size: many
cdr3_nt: TGTGCCAGCAGCTCAGACTCGGGCGGGGAGCTGTTTTTT
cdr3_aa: CASSSDSGGELFF

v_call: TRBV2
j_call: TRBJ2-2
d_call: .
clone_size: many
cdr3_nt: TGTGCCAGCAGATATCAGGGCACCGGGGAGCTGTTTTTT
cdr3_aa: CASRYQGTGELFF

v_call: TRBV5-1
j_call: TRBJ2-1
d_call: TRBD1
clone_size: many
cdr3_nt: TGCGCCAGCAGCTATGGACAGGGGGCCGATGAGCAGTTCTTC
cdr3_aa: CASSYGQGADEQFF

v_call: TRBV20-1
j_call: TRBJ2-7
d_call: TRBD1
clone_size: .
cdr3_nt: TGCAGTGCCCCTCTAGTTATGACAGGGACCTACGAGCAGTACTTC
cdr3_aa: CSAPLVMTGTYEQYF

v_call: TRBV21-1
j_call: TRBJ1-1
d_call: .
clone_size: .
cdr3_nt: TGTGCCAGCGGGACAAGGAACACTGAAGCTTTCTTT
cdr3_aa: CASGTRNTEAFF

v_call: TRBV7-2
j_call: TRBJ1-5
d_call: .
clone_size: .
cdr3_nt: TGTGCCAGCAGCTTATTCGCGGGGAGCAATCAGCCCCAGCATTTT
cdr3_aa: CASSLFAGSNQPQHF

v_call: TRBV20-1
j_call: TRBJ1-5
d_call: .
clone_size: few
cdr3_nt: TGCAGTGCTAGAGATGACCGCGGCGGCAATCAGCCCCAGCATTTT
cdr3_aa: CSARDDRGGNQPQHF

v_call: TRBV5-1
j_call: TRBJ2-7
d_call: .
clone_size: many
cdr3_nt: TGCGCCAGCAGCTTTAGAGGAGGCGAAGCCTACGAGCAGTACTTC
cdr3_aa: CASSFRGGEAYEQYF

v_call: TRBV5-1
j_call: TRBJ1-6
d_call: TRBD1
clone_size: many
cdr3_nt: TGCGCCAGCAGCCCGGAGGGGGCCCGAATATCAAGTTCACCCCTCCACTTT
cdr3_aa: CASSPEGARISSSPLHF

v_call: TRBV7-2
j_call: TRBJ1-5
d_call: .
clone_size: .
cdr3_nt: TGTGCCAGCAGCTTAGAGGCAGGAATCGGCCAGCCCCAGCATTTT
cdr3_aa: CASSLEAGIGQPQHF

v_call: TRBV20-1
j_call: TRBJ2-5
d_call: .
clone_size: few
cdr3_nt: TGCAGTGCTCTCTCGCTCCGTCAGCAGGTGGAGACCCAGTACTTC
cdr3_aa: CSALSLRQQVETQYF

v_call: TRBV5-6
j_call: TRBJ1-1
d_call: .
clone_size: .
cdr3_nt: TGTGCCAGCAGCCGGTGGGGGGGTCCGGAAGCTTTCTTT
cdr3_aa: CASSRWGGPEAFF

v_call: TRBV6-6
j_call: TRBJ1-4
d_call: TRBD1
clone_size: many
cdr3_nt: TGTGCCAGCAGTTACTCACCGGGACAGGGGGCGCGGGATGAAAAACTGTTTTTT
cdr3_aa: CASSYSPGQGARDEKLFF

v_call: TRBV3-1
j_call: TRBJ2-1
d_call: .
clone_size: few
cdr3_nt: TGTGCCAGCAGCCAAGACATTAACTTGCGGCGGTTCTTC
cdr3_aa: CASSQDINLRRFF

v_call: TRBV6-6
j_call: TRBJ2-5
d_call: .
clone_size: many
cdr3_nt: TGTGCCAGCAGTTACAGGGACCAAGAGACCCAGTACTTC
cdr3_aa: CASSYRDQETQYF

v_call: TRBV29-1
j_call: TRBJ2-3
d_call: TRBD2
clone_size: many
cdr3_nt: TGCAGCGTTGGACTAGCGGGGAGTGGGACAGATACGCAGTATTTT
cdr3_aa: CSVGLAGSGTDTQYF

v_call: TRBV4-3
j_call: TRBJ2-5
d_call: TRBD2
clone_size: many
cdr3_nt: TGCGCCAGCAGCCAAGATTTCGGGGGGGAAGAGACCCAGTACTTC
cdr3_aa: CASSQDFGGEETQYF

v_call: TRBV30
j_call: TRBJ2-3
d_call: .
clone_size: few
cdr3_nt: TGTGCCTGGAGTAGAACAGATACGCAGTATTTT
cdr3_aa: CAWSRTDTQYF

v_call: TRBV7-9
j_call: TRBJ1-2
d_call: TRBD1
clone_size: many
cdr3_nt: TGTGCCAGCAGCCGAGCCCCGGGACAGGATAACTATGGCTACACCTTC
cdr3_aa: CASSRAPGQDNYGYTF

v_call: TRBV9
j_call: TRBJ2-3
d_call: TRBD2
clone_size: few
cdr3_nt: TGTGCCAGCAGCGTAGGACTAGCGGGGCCCGGTACAGATACGCAGTATTTT
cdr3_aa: CASSVGLAGPGTDTQYF

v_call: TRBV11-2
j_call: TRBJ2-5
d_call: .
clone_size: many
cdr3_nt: TGTGCCAGCAGCTTATCCTTTGGGGTTGGAGAGACCCAGTACTTC
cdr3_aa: CASSLSFGVGETQYF

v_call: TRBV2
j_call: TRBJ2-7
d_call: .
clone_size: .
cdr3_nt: TGTGCCAGCAGTGAAGCGACCGCTAGCGTGCAGTACTTC
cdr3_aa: CASSEATASVQYF

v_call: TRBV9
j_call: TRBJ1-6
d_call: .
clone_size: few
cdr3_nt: TGTGCCAGCAGCCCAGGTCATAATTCACCCCTCCACTTT
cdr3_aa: CASSPGHNSPLHF

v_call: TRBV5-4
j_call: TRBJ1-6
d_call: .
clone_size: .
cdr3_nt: TGTGCCAGCAGCCAAGGACAGCTGAGCTCCTATAATTCACCCCTCCACTTT
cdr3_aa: CASSQGQLSSYNSPLHF